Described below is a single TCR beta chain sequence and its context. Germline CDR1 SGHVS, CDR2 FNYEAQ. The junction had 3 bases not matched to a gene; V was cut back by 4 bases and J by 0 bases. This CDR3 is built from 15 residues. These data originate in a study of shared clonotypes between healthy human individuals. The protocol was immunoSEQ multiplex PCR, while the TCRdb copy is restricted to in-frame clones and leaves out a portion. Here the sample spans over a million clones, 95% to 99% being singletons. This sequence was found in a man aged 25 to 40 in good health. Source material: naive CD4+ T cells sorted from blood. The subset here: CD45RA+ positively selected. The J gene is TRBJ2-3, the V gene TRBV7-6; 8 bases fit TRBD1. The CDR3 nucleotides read TGTGCCAGCAGCTCGGGACAGGCCAGCACAGATACGCAGTATTTT. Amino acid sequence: CASSSGQASTDTQYF.